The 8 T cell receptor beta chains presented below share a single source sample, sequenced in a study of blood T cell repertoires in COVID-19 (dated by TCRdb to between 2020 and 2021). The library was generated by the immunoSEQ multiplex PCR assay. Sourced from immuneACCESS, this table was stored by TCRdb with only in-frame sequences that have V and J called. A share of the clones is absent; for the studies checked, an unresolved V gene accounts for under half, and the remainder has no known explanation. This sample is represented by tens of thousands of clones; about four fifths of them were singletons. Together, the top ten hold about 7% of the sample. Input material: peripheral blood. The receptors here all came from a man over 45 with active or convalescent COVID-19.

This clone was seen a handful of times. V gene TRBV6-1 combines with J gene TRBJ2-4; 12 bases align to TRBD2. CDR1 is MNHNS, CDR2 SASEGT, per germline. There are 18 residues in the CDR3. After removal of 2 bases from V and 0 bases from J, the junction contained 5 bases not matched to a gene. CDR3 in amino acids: CASSERLAGVLAKNIQYF. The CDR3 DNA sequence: TGTGCCAGCAGTGAACGACTAGCGGGGGTCCTAGCCAAAAACATTCAGTACTTC.

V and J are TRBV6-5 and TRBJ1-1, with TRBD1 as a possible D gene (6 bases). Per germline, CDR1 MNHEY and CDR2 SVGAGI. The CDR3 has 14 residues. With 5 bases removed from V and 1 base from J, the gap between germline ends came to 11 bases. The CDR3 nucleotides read TGTGCCAGCAGTCACAGGGAAGGGAACACTGAAGCTTTCTTT. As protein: CASSHREGNTEAFF.

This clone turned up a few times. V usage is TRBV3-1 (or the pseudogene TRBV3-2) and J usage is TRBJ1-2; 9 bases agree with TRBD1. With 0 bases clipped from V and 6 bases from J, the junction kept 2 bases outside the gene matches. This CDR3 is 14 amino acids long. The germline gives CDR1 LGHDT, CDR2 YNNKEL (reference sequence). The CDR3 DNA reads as TGTGCCAGCAGCCAAGACACAGGGGGCAATGGCTACACCTTC. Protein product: CASSQDTGGNGYTF.

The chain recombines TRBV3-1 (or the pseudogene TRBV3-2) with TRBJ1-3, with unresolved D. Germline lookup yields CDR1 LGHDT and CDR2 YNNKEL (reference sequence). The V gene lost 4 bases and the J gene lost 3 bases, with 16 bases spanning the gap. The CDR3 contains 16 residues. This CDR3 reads CASSPLSDGGGNTIYF. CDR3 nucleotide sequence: TGTGCCAGCAGCCCCCTCTCAGACGGCGGTGGAAACACCATATATTTT.

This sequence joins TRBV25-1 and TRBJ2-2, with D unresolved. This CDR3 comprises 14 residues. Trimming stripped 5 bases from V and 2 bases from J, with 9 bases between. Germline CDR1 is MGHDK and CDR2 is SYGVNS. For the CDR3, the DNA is TGTGCCAGCAGTTCCCCCCTTAACACCGGGGAGCTGTTTTTT. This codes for CASSSPLNTGELFF.

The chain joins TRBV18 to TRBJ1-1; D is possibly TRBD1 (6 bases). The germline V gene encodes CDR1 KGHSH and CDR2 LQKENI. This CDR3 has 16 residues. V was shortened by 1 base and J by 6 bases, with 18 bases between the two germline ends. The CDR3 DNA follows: TGTGCCAGCTCACCACGGGGAGACAGGACTCGTTCTGAAGCTTTCTTT. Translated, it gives CASSPRGDRTRSEAFF.

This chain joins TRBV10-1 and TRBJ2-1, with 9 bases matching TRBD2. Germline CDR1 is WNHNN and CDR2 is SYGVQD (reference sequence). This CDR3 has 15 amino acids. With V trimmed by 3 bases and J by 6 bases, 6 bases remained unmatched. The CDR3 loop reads CASSEQRGVLNEQFF. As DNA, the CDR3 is TGCGCCAGCAGTGAACAGCGGGGGGTCCTCAATGAGCAGTTCTTC.

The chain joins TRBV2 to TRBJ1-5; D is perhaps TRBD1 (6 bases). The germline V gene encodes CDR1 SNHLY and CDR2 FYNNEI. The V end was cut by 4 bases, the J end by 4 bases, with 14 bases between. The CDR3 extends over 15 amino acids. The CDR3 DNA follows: TGTGCCAGCAGTGGCGACGATACAGGGAATCAGCCCCAGCATTTT. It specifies CASSGDDTGNQPQHF.